These 27 T cell receptor beta chains came from one sample sequenced in a study of shared clonotypes between healthy human individuals. Generated by immunoSEQ multiplex PCR, the TCRdb table keeps only in-frame clones and is missing some. The table has 450,000 to 550,000 clones, 60% to 85% seen once. Sample: PBMCs. All receptors derive from a woman aged 35 to 49 in good health. Some clones in this sample may be carry-over from other donors' samples.

Ten or more counts support this clone. The J gene is TRBJ1-1, the V gene TRBV5-6, with a weak D call TRBD1 (6 bases). From germline, CDR1 is SGHDT and CDR2 YYEEEE. The CDR3 is 16 residues long. The germline V and J ends were trimmed by 3 bases and 4 bases, with 19 bases remaining between them. CDR3 sequence: CASSSGLGAWSTEAFF. The CDR3 DNA reads TGTGCCAGCAGCTCCGGACTGGGGGCCTGGAGCACTGAAGCTTTCTTT.

V usage is TRBV2 and J usage is TRBJ1-3, with unresolved D. The CDR3 is 14 amino acids. V lost 6 bases to trimming and J lost 1 base, with 10 bases between them. Germline assignment: CDR1 SNHLY and CDR2 FYNNEI. CDR3 in amino acids: CASRLGASGNTIYF. CDR3 DNA sequence: TGTGCCAGCAGGCTTGGAGCATCTGGAAACACCATATATTTT.

This clone showed up just a few times. The chain links TRBV4-2 to TRBJ2-3, with 15 positions matching TRBD2. CDR3 size: 20 residues. In germline, CDR1 is LGHNA, CDR2 YNFKEQ. Trimming cost V 1 base and J 1 base; bases outside gene matches: 9. The CDR3 region has the DNA TGTGCCAGCAGCCAAGCCCAAGGACTAGCGGGAGGGCCTGGCACAGATACGCAGTATTTT. Amino acids: CASSQAQGLAGGPGTDTQYF.

The CDR3, as DNA: TGTGCCAGCAGCTTGGCCGGGAGGGGGACCCAGTACTTC. This encodes CASSLAGRGTQYF. The V and J genes are TRBV11-2 and TRBJ2-5, with TRBD2 identical over 8 bases. There are 13 residues in the CDR3. Germline assignment: CDR1 SGHAT and CDR2 FQNNGV. Trimming removed 3 bases from V and 7 bases from J; junction bases left unmatched: 4. Full variable domain (rest looked up from reference TRBV11-2 and TRBJ2-5): EAGVAQSPRYKIIEKRQSVAFWCNPISGHATLYWYQQILGQGPKLLIQFQNNGVVDDSQLPKDRFSAERLKGVDSTLKIQPAKLEDSAVYLCASSLAGRGTQYFGPGTRLLVL.

This clone was recorded once. This rearrangement joins TRBV5-1 to TRBJ2-3; 7 bases are a match to TRBD1. The CDR3 is 16 amino acids. Germline CDR1 SGHRS, CDR2 YFSETQ. J was trimmed by 0 bases and V by 4 bases; bases with no gene match: 8. The CDR3 DNA reads TGCGCCAGCAGCGCGACAGGGACCTCTAGCACAGATACGCAGTATTTT. Translation gives CASSATGTSSTDTQYF.

This sequence joins TRBV16 and TRBJ2-2; D is ambiguous. Between the trimmed V and J ends, which lost 1 base and 2 bases, there was a span of 5 bases. Germline-derived CDR1 and CDR2 are KGHSY and FQNENV. The CDR3 is 14 residues long. This CDR3 reads CASSQFRNTGELFF. CDR3 DNA: TGTGCCAGCAGCCAATTCCGTAACACCGGGGAGCTGTTTTTT.

The V and J genes are TRBV20-1 and TRBJ2-1; D unclear. The CDR3 spans 10 residues. The V gene lost 7 bases and the J gene lost 12 bases, with 13 bases spanning the gap. Germline-derived CDR1 and CDR2 are DFQATT and SNEGSKA (reference sequence). The DNA of the CDR3 is TGCAGTGTCCCAGGTTCTTGGCAGTTCTTC. Translation: CSVPGSWQFF.

V usage is TRBV4-1 and J usage is TRBJ2-7, with 9 bases that match TRBD1. Germline CDR1 MGHRA, CDR2 YSYEKL. With V trimmed by 3 bases and J by 4 bases, 4 bases remained unmatched. This CDR3 contains 14 residues. CDR3 residues: CASSQDRGRYEQYF. In nucleotides, the CDR3 is TGCGCCAGCAGCCAGGACAGGGGAAGGTACGAGCAGTACTTC.

The gene calls are TRBV11-2 and TRBJ1-2, with 9 bases aligning to TRBD1. The CDR3 totals 14 residues. Trimming at V came to 2 bases and at J to 7 bases, leaving 5 bases not matched to a gene. Germline CDR1 SGHAT, CDR2 FQNNGV. The CDR3 nucleotides read TGTGCCAGCAGCTTACGGACAGGGGAGAGTGGCTACACCTTC. This gives the protein CASSLRTGESGYTF.

The chain couples TRBV10-3 to TRBJ2-7; D perhaps matches TRBD2 (6 bases). The CDR3 spans 13 residues. The V end lost 10 bases, the J end lost 0 bases, and 13 bases lay between the germline ends. Germline CDR1 ENHRY, CDR2 SYGVKD. The CDR3 DNA is TGTGCCACCCGGGGGTCGAGCTCCTACGAGCAGTACTTC. It codes for CATRGSSSYEQYF.

J is TRBJ1-3 and V is TRBV11-2; TRBD1 might be the D (5 bases). The germline gives CDR1 SGHAT, CDR2 FQNNGV. The CDR3 spans 15 residues. Trimming removed 2 bases at V and 3 bases at J, with 11 bases between. The CDR3 DNA sequence: TGTGCCAGCAGCTTACTGGAGGGGAGTGGAAACACCATATATTTT. This codes for CASSLLEGSGNTIYF.

This clone was recorded once. This chain joins TRBV5-5 and TRBJ2-7, with TRBD1 matching over 7 bases. The CDR3 totals 14 residues. Germline-derived CDR1 and CDR2 are SGHKS and YYEKEE (reference sequence). J lost 2 bases, V lost 4 bases, and 6 bases had no gene match. The CDR3 nucleotides are TGTGCCAGCAGCCAGCAGACAGGGCCCTACGAGCAGTACTTC. This gives the protein CASSQQTGPYEQYF. Using reference TRBV5-5 and TRBJ2-7 for the parts outside the CDR3, the full variable domain is DAGVTQSPTHLIKTRGQQVTLRCSPISGHKSVSWYQQVLGQGPQFIFQYYEKEERGRGNFPDRFSARQFPNYSSELNVNALLLGDSALYLCASSQQTGPYEQYFGPGTRLTVT.

The rearrangement links TRBV5-1 to TRBJ2-3, with 10 bases aligning to TRBD2. This CDR3 comprises 16 residues. Germline-derived CDR1 and CDR2 are SGHRS and YFSETQ. V was pared by 2 bases and J by 1 base, with 4 bases of the junction left unmatched. For the CDR3, the DNA is TGCGCCAGCAGCTTCTTCGGGACTAGCGGCACAGATACGCAGTATTTT. Residues: CASSFFGTSGTDTQYF.

This chain links TRBV13 with TRBJ2-7; 12 bases match TRBD2. Per germline, CDR1 PRHDT and CDR2 FYEKMQ (reference sequence). CDR3 length equals 16 residues. Trimming took 4 bases from V and 1 from J; bases not matched to a gene: 5. CDR3 coding DNA: TGTGCCAGCAGCTCCGGGACTAGCGGGTCTTCCTACGAGCAGTACTTC. It codes for CASSSGTSGSSYEQYF. The whole variable domain, filled in from reference TRBV13 and TRBJ2-7, reads AAGVIQSPRHLIKEKRETATLKCYPIPRHDTVYWYQQGPGQDPQFLISFYEKMQSDKGSIPDRFSAQQFSDYHSELNMSSLELGDSALYFCASSSGTSGSSYEQYFGPGTRLTVT.

The chain joins TRBV9 to TRBJ1-3; TRBD1 agrees at 7 bases. Germline CDR1 reads SGDLS; CDR2 reads YYNGEE. After removal of 2 bases from V and 5 bases from J, the junction contained 10 bases not matched to a gene. The CDR3 loop spans 16 amino acids. CDR3 protein: CASSVGSGTARNTIYF. CDR3 sequence (DNA): TGTGCCAGCAGCGTCGGGAGCGGGACAGCTAGAAACACCATATATTTT. The full variable domain, its missing parts supplied by reference TRBV9 and TRBJ1-3, is DSGVTQTPKHLITATGQRVTLRCSPRSGDLSVYWYQQSLDQGLQFLIQYYNGEERAKGNILERFSAQQFPDLHSELNLSSLELGDSALYFCASSVGSGTARNTIYFGEGSWLTVV.

The rearrangement uses TRBV6-6 and TRBJ2-4; D remains unclear. The CDR3 totals 13 residues. CDR1 is MNHNY and CDR2 is SVGAGI in the germline V gene (reference sequence). V shed 0 bases and J shed 6 bases, with 6 bases lying between them. CDR3 loop: CASSYSTGNIQYF. The CDR3 coding sequence is TGTGCCAGCAGTTACTCGACTGGAAACATTCAGTACTTC.

This clone has only a few counts. The chain couples TRBV18 to TRBJ1-1; no firm D call. V lost 3 bases and J lost 0, with 11 bases in between. Germline V lookup: CDR1 KGHSH, CDR2 LQKENI. The CDR3 is made up of 15 amino acids. The CDR3 DNA follows: TGTGCCAGCTCACCTCGGCCTTCCTTGAACACTGAAGCTTTCTTT. Its translation: CASSPRPSLNTEAFF. The entire variable domain, with the rest obtained from reference TRBV18 and TRBJ1-1, is as follows: NAGVMQNPRHLVRRRGQEARLRCSPMKGHSHVYWYRQLPEEGLKFMVYLQKENIIDESGMPKERFSAEFPKEGPSILRIQQVVRGDSAAYFCASSPRPSLNTEAFFGQGTRLTVV.

CDR3 sequence: CASSSLIREDTGELFF. CDR3 sequence (DNA): TGTGCCAGCAGTTCTCTCATTCGGGAAGACACCGGGGAGCTGTTTTTT. This chain links TRBV28 with TRBJ2-2, with D possibly TRBD2 on 5 matching bases. V was cut by 4 bases and J by 3 bases, with 15 bases left in between. This CDR3 has 16 residues. Germline V gene sequence: CDR1 MDHEN, CDR2 SYDVKM.

The rearrangement joins TRBV12-5 to TRBJ2-5; TRBD2 matches 8 bases. Near its end, the DNA agrees better with TRBJ2-7, so the J call may be wrong. Germline assignment: CDR1 LGHNT and CDR2 FRNRAP. The CDR3 extends over 15 amino acids. The DNA of the CDR3 is TGTGCTAGTGGTTTGGCAGGGACTAGCTCCTACGAGCAGTACTTC. As protein: CASGLAGTSSYEQYF.

CDR3 nucleotide sequence: TGTGCCAGCGCTCCCAGGGGCTTCATCTCCTACGAGCAGTACTTC. This codes for CASAPRGFISYEQYF. This sequence joins TRBV28 and TRBJ2-7, with D perhaps matching TRBD1 (6 bases). This CDR3 has 15 residues. From germline, CDR1 is MDHEN and CDR2 SYDVKM. The V gene lost 8 bases and the J gene lost 0 bases, with 17 bases spanning the gap. The whole variable domain, remainder taken from reference TRBV28 and TRBJ2-7, is DVKVTQSSRYLVKRTGEKVFLECVQDMDHENMFWYRQDPGLGLRLIYFSYDVKMKEKGDIPEGYSVSREKKERFSLILESASTNQTSMYLCASAPRGFISYEQYFGPGTRLTVT.

V and J are TRBV27 and TRBJ1-1; D ambiguous. V shed 3 bases and J shed 1 base, with 15 bases lying between them. Germline-derived CDR1 and CDR2 are MNHEY and SMNVEV (reference sequence). The CDR3 length is 16 residues. The CDR3 DNA reads TGTGCCAGCAGTTTGTCAGGCCGCCGAGGGAACACTGAAGCTTTCTTT. Amino acids: CASSLSGRRGNTEAFF.

The chain combines TRBV7-2 with TRBJ2-6; D possibly corresponds to TRBD2 (6 bases). CDR1 is SGHTA and CDR2 is FQGNSA in the germline V gene. V dropped 1 base and J dropped 0 bases, with 13 bases sitting between them. The length of the CDR3 is 18 residues. In nucleotides, the CDR3 is TGTGCCAGCAGCTTAGGGGTCGGGGGAGGCTCTGGGGCCAACGTCCTGACTTTC. Translating gives CASSLGVGGGSGANVLTF.

This chain uses TRBV7-2 with TRBJ1-1, with no clear D. Trimming took 5 bases from V and 0 from J, leaving 10 bases between them. The germline V gene has CDR1 SGHTA and CDR2 FQGNSA. The CDR3 is 14 amino acids. The CDR3 region is CASSRLGVNTEAFF. The CDR3, as DNA: TGTGCCAGCAGCCGACTTGGGGTGAACACTGAAGCTTTCTTT. Based on the CDR3 plus reference TRBV7-2 and TRBJ1-1, the full variable domain is GAGVSQSPSNKVTEKGKDVELRCDPISGHTALYWYRQSLGQGLEFLIYFQGNSAPDKSGLPSDRFSAERTGGSVSTLTIQRTQQEDSAVYLCASSRLGVNTEAFFGQGTRLTVV.

The chain has TRBV6-4 and TRBJ2-1, with TRBD2 matching 8 bases. This CDR3 is built from 14 residues. V dropped 5 bases and J dropped 7; count of bases not matched to a gene: 7. Germline V CDR1 and CDR2: MRHNA, SNTAGT. CDR3 DNA sequence: TGTGCCAGCAGTCCGAGCGGGAGATGGAATGAGCAGTTCTTC. Translation gives CASSPSGRWNEQFF.

The chain couples TRBV30 to TRBJ2-5; D unclear. The DNA matches TRBJ2-7 better at its end, which makes the J call doubtful. There are 10 residues in the CDR3. The V gene's germline CDR1 is GTSNPN and CDR2 SVGIG (reference sequence). DNA for the CDR3: TGTGCCTGGAGTCTGAACGAGCAGTACTTC. Protein: CAWSLNEQYF.

The chain joins TRBV9 to TRBJ1-4; D gene unclear. The V gene's germline CDR1 is SGDLS and CDR2 YYNGEE. The CDR3 runs 14 residues. V dropped 2 bases and J dropped 6 bases, with 11 bases sitting between them. For the CDR3, the DNA is TGTGCCAGCAGCGTTGGACCGGAGGATGAAAAACTGTTTTTT. Its translation is CASSVGPEDEKLFF.

The rearrangement links TRBV5-1 to TRBJ2-7; possible D gene TRBD1, 6 bases. With 7 bases removed from V and 5 bases from J, the gap between germline ends came to 16 bases. CDR1 SGHRS and CDR2 YFSETQ come from the germline V gene. The CDR3 is 13 residues long. CDR3 in DNA: TGCGCCAGCTTTAATACAGGGTCTAACGAGCAGTACTTC. This translates into CASFNTGSNEQYF.